This TCR beta chain was sequenced during a study of T cell responses to AZD1222 COVID-19 vaccine (dated by TCRdb to the early 2020s). With respect to the entire study: A total of 240 or so trial participants underwent TCR sequencing, of whom roughly 210 had received two doses of AZD1222 and approximately 26 had received two doses of the MenACWY control vaccine. Trial participants were enrolled by age into subgroups of 18-55, 56-69 and 70-plus years, and about 150, 27 and 61 TCR-sequenced participants, respectively, were included in these subgroups. General findings and caveats noted by the study authors: Because no day 14 peak-response samples were available, the repertoires could be characterized only after the peak T cell response. Most participants were white British and females outnumbered males, and the authors suggested that clonal diversity may have been underestimated. CD4 TCRs associated with the vaccine covered the entire spike protein, and the dominant responses were in regions 160-218 and 743-854. Spike-specific TCR breadth and depth rose significantly after two AZD1222 doses compared with day 0 and with MenACWY recipients. Nearly half of unique spike-specific TCRs reportedly recognized epitopes outside regions mutated in the B.1.351 and B.1.1.7 variants. In the small 56-69-year group, the increase in depth fell short of significance, most likely because of low power. Conclusions about previously exposed vaccinees are limited, since just 5 to 7 AZD1222 recipients were seropositive for SARS-CoV-2 at baseline.

The time point label here, explained by the study, means: about 28 days (+/-7) after the second vaccine dose. Because spike-specific TCR depth and breadth did not differ between the two schedules, AZD1222 recipients who got a second dose at roughly 4 weeks were pooled with those who got a second dose at roughly 12 weeks. Vaccinee samples came from UK trials COV001 and COV002, including a single-blind randomized controlled phase 2/3 trial of AZD1222 (ChAdOx1 nCoV-19) in healthy adults. For TCRbeta chain sequencing, PBMC samples were collected from trial participants at day 0 and at day 28 after the second dose. Details on this clone: Its antigen is still unknown. The sample holds no much larger clone one base away, and base qualities are not on file.

The CDR3 regions of human TCRbeta chains were subjected to immunosequencing. The authors processed their data as follows. TCRs in the repertoires were matched against a reference library of SARS-CoV-2-specific TCRs that had been generated with the MIRA antigen-specificity platform. Breadth was defined as the fraction of unique TCRs that were SARS-CoV-2-associated, and depth was defined as the fraction of total T cells that were SARS-CoV-2-associated. Using the MIRA data, every spike-specific TCR was mapped to the spike region that the TCR reacted to and assigned to either a CD4 or a CD8 class. Log10-transformed breadth and depth values were compared by one-way ANOVA with Sidak's multiple comparisons tests. TCRdb holds this immuneACCESS table with in-frame rearrangements only. Some clones are missing; in checked studies, unresolved V genes explain under half, and the rest has no known cause. V and J calls and clone size are given by that table; D and trimming were obtained from the DNA. This sample comprises 60,000 to 85,000 clones, about nine tenths of them detected only once. The ten biggest clones cover more than 15% of the sample.

Material: peripheral blood, obtained 28 days after the second AZD1222 dose. The TCR sequence derives from an adult who received the AZD1222 COVID-19 vaccine.

The DNA sequence is given as TGTGCCAGCAGCGTAGTGCAGAACACTGAAGCTTTCTTT. This translates into CASSVVQNTEAFF. In this chain, TRBV9 is recombined with TRBJ1-1; the D segment cannot be called with confidence. As encoded in the germline V gene, CDR1 is SGDLS while CDR2 is YYNGEE. From the cysteine through the phenylalanine, the CDR3 covers 13 amino acids. Only the CDR3 part of the read is kept: 39 bases, read in frame from the first base. V is cut by 0 bases and J by 1 base, and the space between the germline ends is 4 bases.